Sequencing of this T cell receptor beta chain was carried out in a study of T cell repertoires in aging, cancer and after chemotherapy (dated by TCRdb to the late 2010s). Regarding the study in general: Donors were distributed across six age groups ranging from 30 or younger to 70 or older, with at least three individuals included per group. Control TCR repertoires from healthy donors were recorded across several months to years, and re-sampling revealed clear clonal overlap. The full dataset contained 9.1 million or so TCR reads. The study profiled peripheral blood TCR beta repertoires from healthy donors and cancer patients to examine immunoaging and T cell reconstitution after chemotherapy. The cohort comprised around 210 cancer patients, 94 with hematological and approximately 120 with solid cancers, plus 95 healthy donors as a reference group. Findings and caveats that apply to the study as a whole: In healthy donors, the drop in TCR diversity with age came mainly from a loss of richness, whereas in cancer patients a loss of evenness also played a part. An increase in median generation probability over the chemotherapy interval was observed in both cancer cohorts, suggesting that the repertoire was reconstituted through rebound thymic output. Untreated patients with hematological or solid cancers showed significantly lower blood TCR diversity and higher clonality than age-matched healthy donors. According to the authors, the repertoire data do not permit conclusions about immunological memory after chemotherapy.

TCR beta rearrangements were amplified from genomic DNA extracted from peripheral blood rather than from sorted cells or RNA. Using a mixed TRB-A/B primer pool, multiplex touch-down PCR amplified rearranged TRB sequences covering the V, D and J segments. Illumina adapters and sample indices were attached to the amplicons through two consecutive PCR reactions run with Phusion HS II polymerase. The amplicons were purified from gel with the NucleoSpin Gel and PCR Clean-up kit and then assessed with Qubit and an Agilent 2100 Bioanalyzer. Sequencing of libraries was carried out on an Illumina MiSeq in 600-cycle, single-indexed, paired-end runs. Concerning the study's data processing: MiXCR versions 2.12 and 3.0.5 were used to process the TRB sequences. Each unique CDR3 nucleotide sequence counted as one clone, and only productive sequences with at least two reads were retained. Repertoire metrics included Shannon diversity, evenness, clonality (one minus evenness), and alpha-parameterized diversity profiles from alpha 0 to 5. The IGoR algorithm was used to calculate generation probabilities for clones in the paired samples taken before and after chemotherapy. Through fastp at Q25 and MiXCR, TCRdb rebuilt clones from the public reads, retaining in-frame beta chains. Each CDR3 protein gets just one entry, which takes the most common genes and DNA from the rows behind it. The authors' filters were not applied to this entry. The table for this sample lists some 8,900 distinct CDR3 sequences; around 35% of them were counted only once. The top ten constitute approximately 2.8% of the sample.

With respect to this clonotype: The specificity of this receptor is unknown. The sample holds no much larger clone one base away, and base qualities are not on file.

The origin of this receptor is a human donor in good health. Sequencing used blood.

The CDR3: CASSPPDRVENTGELFF. The DNA sequence is as follows: TGTGCCAGTAGTCCCCCCGACAGGGTAGAGAACACCGGGGAGCTGTTTTTT. In this chain, TRBV19 is recombined with TRBJ2-2, and TRBD1 matches 7 of the central bases. According to the germline V gene (reference sequence), CDR1 reads LNHDA and CDR2 reads SQIVND. Measured from the cysteine to the phenylalanine, the CDR3 is 17 residues long. Of all the DNA, just the CDR3 is kept, 51 bases in frame from base 1. The germline V and J ends show losses of 5 bases and 1 base respectively, and no gene match explains 10 bases of the junction.